This TCR beta chain was documented in a study of cytomegalovirus exposure and HLA in healthy donors. Study findings and constraints: Previous analysis showed most TCR beta V segments were productive about 87% or about 30% of the time.

The PCR contained 60 Vbeta and 13 Jbeta primers. Here immunoSEQ multiplex PCR was the method, and the copy in TCRdb shows in-frame clones only, minus some. The sample carries more than 130,000 clones, 70% to 80% recorded once. The V and J ends lost 6 bases and 5 bases, in that order; junction bases with no gene match: 5. Germline-derived CDR1 and CDR2 are WSHSY and SAAADI. This CDR3 is 13 amino acids long. Comment on this clone: Its antigen is unknown.

The TCR was taken from a male donor in good health and CMV-seronegative. The rearrangement joins TRBV10-2 to TRBJ2-7; 9 bases line up with TRBD2. The material sequenced was PBMCs. This CDR3 is CASRVAGAHEQYF. The CDR3 DNA is TGCGCCAGCAGGGTAGCGGGGGCCCACGAGCAGTACTTC.